The 14 T cell receptor beta chains presented below share a single source sample, sequenced in a study of cytomegalovirus exposure and HLA in healthy donors. The PCR had 60 Vbeta and 13 Jbeta primers. Profiling relied on immunoSEQ multiplex PCR, and the TCRdb table lists in-frame clones only, not all of them. The sample has roughly 140,000 clones; roughly four fifths are singletons. The specimen was PBMCs. Receptor source: a man aged 18 to 30 in good health and CMV-seronegative.

The chain couples TRBV2 to TRBJ2-2; TRBD2 agrees at 13 bases. Trimming removed 3 bases from V and 2 bases from J; junction bases left unmatched: 3. The length of the CDR3 is 17 residues. CDR1 and CDR2 from the germline V gene are SNHLY and FYNNEI. Here the CDR3 DNA reads TGTGCCAGCAGTGAGACTAGCGGGAGGTTAAACACCGGGGAGCTGTTTTTT. It yields the protein CASSETSGRLNTGELFF.

V and J are TRBV9 and TRBJ2-1; D gene unclear. This CDR3 spans 14 amino acids. Trimming left V 0 bases short and J 5 bases short, with 9 bases between. Germline lookup yields CDR1 SGDLS and CDR2 YYNGEE. Written as DNA, the CDR3 is TGTGCCAGCAGCGTAGGTAGCACGAACAATGAGCAGTTCTTC. It yields the protein CASSVGSTNNEQFF.

This clone was seen more than once but under ten times. The V call is TRBV4-3, the J call TRBJ1-6, with D possibly matching TRBD1 (5 bases). The CDR3 length is 16 residues. Looked up from germline, CDR1 is LGHNA and CDR2 is YSLEER. The ends were cut back, 0 bases at V and 4 bases at J, with 10 bases in the middle. The CDR3 sequence is CASSQDPTAYNSPLHF. The CDR3, as DNA: TGCGCCAGCAGCCAAGATCCGACAGCTTATAATTCACCCCTCCACTTT.

The rearrangement uses TRBV27 and TRBJ1-5; D may be TRBD1 (5 bases). Germline V lookup: CDR1 MNHEY, CDR2 SMNVEV (reference sequence). The CDR3 is made up of 14 amino acids. Trimming shortened V by 5 bases and J by 3 bases, and 11 bases separated the two germline ends. CDR3 in amino acids: CASSPGGVNQPQHF. As DNA, the CDR3 is TGTGCCAGCAGTCCTGGGGGGGTCAATCAGCCCCAGCATTTT.

V usage is TRBV19 and J usage is TRBJ2-7, with a tentative D call TRBD1 (7 bases). CDR1 and CDR2 (germline): LNHDA, SQIVND (reference sequence). V shed 9 bases and J shed 3 bases, with 12 bases lying between them. The CDR3 runs to 12 residues. The CDR3 region is CASRGTDYEQYF. The CDR3 nucleotides are TGTGCCAGCCGGGGGACAGACTACGAGCAGTACTTC. The full variable domain, with the rest looked up from reference TRBV19 and TRBJ2-7, is DGGITQSPKYLFRKEGQNVTLSCEQNLNHDAMYWYRQDPGQGLRLIYYSQIVNDFQKGDIAEGYSVSREKKESFPLTVTSAQKNPTAFYLCASRGTDYEQYFGPGTRLTVT.

This rearrangement joins TRBV5-4 to TRBJ2-7; D is undetermined. V was shortened by 2 bases and J by 0 bases, with 12 bases between the two germline ends. Germline V CDR1 and CDR2: SGHNT, YYREEE (reference sequence). This CDR3 contains 15 residues. The CDR3 DNA is TGTGCCAGCAGCTTTGGCGGCCATAGCTCCTACGAGCAGTACTTC. It specifies CASSFGGHSSYEQYF.

CDR3 coding DNA: TGTGCCAGCAGTGTCGGACAGGGTGAGGCAGATACGCAGTATTTT. Translating it yields CASSVGQGEADTQYF. The chain uses TRBV6-1 and TRBJ2-3; TRBD1 matches 8 bases. The CDR3 has 15 residues. CDR1 is MNHNS, CDR2 SASEGT, per germline. V lost 4 bases to trimming and J lost 4 bases; unmatched junction nucleotides: 7.

CDR3 nucleotides: TGTGCCATCAGTGCCGGGACAGGGAAAGCGGGCCAAGAGACCCAGTACTTC. Protein product: CAISAGTGKAGQETQYF. The gene calls are TRBV10-3 and TRBJ2-5, with TRBD1 matching over 9 bases. Germline V gives CDR1 ENHRY, CDR2 SYGVKD. The CDR3 length is 17 residues. With 4 bases clipped from V and 1 base from J, the junction kept 10 bases outside the gene matches.

The CDR3 reads CASSITPNSGNTIYF. In nucleotides, the CDR3 is TGTGCCAGCAGTATTACACCCAACTCTGGAAACACCATATATTTT. V is TRBV9 and J is TRBJ1-3; D not resolved. Trimming left V 5 bases short and J 0 bases short, with 12 bases between. The CDR3 totals 15 residues. The germline V gene has CDR1 SGDLS and CDR2 YYNGEE.

This chain uses TRBV27 with TRBJ2-7; TRBD1 matches at 8 bases. The V segment lost 7 bases and the J segment 0 bases; nucleotides outside the gene matches: 8. Per germline, CDR1 MNHEY and CDR2 SMNVEV (reference sequence). The CDR3 extends over 15 amino acids. In DNA, the CDR3 is TGTGCCAGCACTCTACGAGGGACAGGCTCCTACGAGCAGTACTTC. This encodes CASTLRGTGSYEQYF.

V gene TRBV7-2 combines with J gene TRBJ2-7; 8 nucleotides align to TRBD1. The V gene end was trimmed by 5 bases and the J gene end by 0 bases; junction bases not matched to a gene: 9. This CDR3 has 16 residues. CDR1 is SGHTA, CDR2 FQGNSA, per germline. The CDR3 DNA reads TGTGCCAGCAGCCGGCCCCGGGGACAGGCCTCCTACGAGCAGTACTTC. Its protein is CASSRPRGQASYEQYF. The full variable domain, in which reference TRBV7-2 and TRBJ2-7 provide the parts outside the CDR3, is GAGVSQSPSNKVTEKGKDVELRCDPISGHTALYWYRQSLGQGLEFLIYFQGNSAPDKSGLPSDRFSAERTGGSVSTLTIQRTQQEDSAVYLCASSRPRGQASYEQYFGPGTRLTVT.

The chain recombines TRBV27 with TRBJ2-3, with 11 bases matching TRBD2. Trimming removed 5 bases from V and 3 bases from J; junction bases left unmatched: 13. Germline V gene data show CDR1 as MNHEY and CDR2 as SMNVEV (reference sequence). The CDR3 sequence is 18 residues long. The CDR3 loop is CASSPSFTSGSSTDTQYF. CDR3 in DNA: TGTGCCAGCAGTCCGTCATTTACTAGCGGGAGTTCAACAGATACGCAGTATTTT.

This chain joins TRBV19 and TRBJ1-5; 8 positions match TRBD1. Germline V CDR1 and CDR2: LNHDA, SQIVND (reference sequence). Trimming cost V 6 bases and J 2 bases; bases outside gene matches: 6. The CDR3 loop spans 15 amino acids. This CDR3 reads CASRADREGNQPQHF. The CDR3 region has the DNA TGTGCCAGTAGGGCGGACAGGGAGGGCAATCAGCCCCAGCATTTT.

The chain uses TRBV9 and TRBJ2-3, with TRBD2 matching over 14 bases. Germline V gene lookup returns CDR1 SGDLS and CDR2 YYNGEE. The CDR3 loop spans 18 amino acids. Germline trimming cut 3 bases from V and 3 bases from J; bases unmatched to any gene: 9. CDR3 protein: CASSASGLAGEMTDTQYF. Written as DNA, the CDR3 is TGTGCCAGCAGCGCGTCGGGACTAGCGGGAGAAATGACAGATACGCAGTATTTT.